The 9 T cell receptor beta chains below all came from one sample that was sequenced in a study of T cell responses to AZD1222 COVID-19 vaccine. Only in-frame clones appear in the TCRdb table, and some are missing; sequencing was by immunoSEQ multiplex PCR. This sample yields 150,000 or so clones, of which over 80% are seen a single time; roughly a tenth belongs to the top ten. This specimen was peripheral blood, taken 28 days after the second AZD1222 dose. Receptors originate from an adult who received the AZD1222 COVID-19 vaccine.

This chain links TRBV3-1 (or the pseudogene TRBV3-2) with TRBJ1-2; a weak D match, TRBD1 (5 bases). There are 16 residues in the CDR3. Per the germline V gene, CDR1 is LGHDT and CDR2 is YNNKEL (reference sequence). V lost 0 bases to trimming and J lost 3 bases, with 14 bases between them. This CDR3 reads CASSQDWAGRDYGYTF. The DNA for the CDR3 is TGTGCCAGCAGCCAAGATTGGGCAGGGAGAGACTATGGCTACACCTTC.

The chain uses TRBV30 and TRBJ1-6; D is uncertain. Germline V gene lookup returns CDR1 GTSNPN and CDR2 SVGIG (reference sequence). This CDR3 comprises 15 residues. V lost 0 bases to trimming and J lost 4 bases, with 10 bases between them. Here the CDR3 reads CAWSVSRGYNSPLHF. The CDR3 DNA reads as TGTGCCTGGAGTGTATCTCGAGGTTATAATTCACCCCTCCACTTT.

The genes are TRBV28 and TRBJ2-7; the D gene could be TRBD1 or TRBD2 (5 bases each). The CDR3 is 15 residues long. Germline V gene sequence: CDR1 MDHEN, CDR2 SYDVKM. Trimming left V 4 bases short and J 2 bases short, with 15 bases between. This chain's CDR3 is CASSWDPGSPYEQYF. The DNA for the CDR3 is TGTGCCAGCAGTTGGGACCCCGGTTCCCCCTACGAGCAGTACTTC.

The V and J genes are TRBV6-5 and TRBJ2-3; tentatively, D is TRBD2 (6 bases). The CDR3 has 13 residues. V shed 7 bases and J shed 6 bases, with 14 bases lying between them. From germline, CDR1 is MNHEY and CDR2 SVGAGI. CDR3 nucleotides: TGTGCCAGCATGACCTCCGGAGGGGATACGCAGTATTTT. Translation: CASMTSGGDTQYF.

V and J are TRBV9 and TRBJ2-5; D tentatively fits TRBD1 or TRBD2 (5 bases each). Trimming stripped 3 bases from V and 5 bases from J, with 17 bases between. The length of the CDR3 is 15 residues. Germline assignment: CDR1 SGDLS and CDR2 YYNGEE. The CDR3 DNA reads TGTGCCAGCAGCGGGGGACCCGGATTAGGGGAGACCCAGTACTTC. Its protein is CASSGGPGLGETQYF.

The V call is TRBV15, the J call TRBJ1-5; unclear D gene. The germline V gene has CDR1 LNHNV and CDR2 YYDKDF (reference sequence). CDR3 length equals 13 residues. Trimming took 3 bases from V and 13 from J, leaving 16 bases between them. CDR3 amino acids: CATSRLPVAAQHF. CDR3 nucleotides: TGTGCCACCAGCAGGTTGCCTGTAGCGGCTCAGCATTTT.

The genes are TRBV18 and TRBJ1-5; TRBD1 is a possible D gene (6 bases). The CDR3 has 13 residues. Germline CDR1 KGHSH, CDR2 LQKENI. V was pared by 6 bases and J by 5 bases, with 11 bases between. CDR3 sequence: CASSVDSDQPQHF. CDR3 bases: TGTGCCAGCTCCGTGGACAGTGATCAGCCCCAGCATTTT.

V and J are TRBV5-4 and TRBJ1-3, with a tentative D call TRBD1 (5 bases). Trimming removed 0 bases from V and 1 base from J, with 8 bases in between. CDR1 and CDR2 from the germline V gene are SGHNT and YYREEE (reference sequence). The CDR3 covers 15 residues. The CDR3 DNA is TGTGCCAGCAGCTTGGCCGGGGGTTCTGGAAACACCATATATTTT. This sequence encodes CASSLAGGSGNTIYF.

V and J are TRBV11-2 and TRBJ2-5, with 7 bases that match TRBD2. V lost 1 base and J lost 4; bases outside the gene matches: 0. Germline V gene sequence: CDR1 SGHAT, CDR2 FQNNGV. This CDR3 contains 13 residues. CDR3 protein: CASSLGLAETQYF. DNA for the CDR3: TGTGCCAGCAGCTTAGGACTAGCAGAGACCCAGTACTTC.